The T cell receptor (beta chain) under discussion was sequenced for a study of shared clonotypes between healthy human individuals. Study summary: The study used three CD4 naive, three CD4 memory, two CD8 naive and one CD8 memory plate per donor. Study results and caveats: Lower generation probabilities were found for non-shared clonotypes than for those shared by all four donors.

From CD4+ cells came CD45RA+ naive and CD45RA-negative memory subsets. The CDR3 loop spans 16 amino acids. Per the germline V gene, CDR1 is MNHEY and CDR2 is SMNVEV (reference sequence). With 2 bases removed from V and 6 bases from J, the gap between germline ends came to 17 bases. As concerns this clone: Antigen: not known.

As handled by the study authors: ImmunoSEQ supplied junction-only sequences lacking quality scores, so filtering was different. Produced via immunoSEQ multiplex PCR; TCRdb's table is partial and in-frame only. V and J calls plus clone size are reproduced from that table; the DNA served to infer D and trimming. The data hold hundreds of thousands of clones, with around 97% observed a single time. V and J are TRBV27 and TRBJ1-5, with TRBD1 as a possible D gene (5 bases). The sequencing sample was made of naive CD4+ T cells sorted from blood. Subset meaning: CD45RA+ positively selected. This clonotype was sampled from a woman in her thirties in good health. CDR3 DNA: TGTGCCAGCAGTTTAACGGCTGGGGCCCGGGGTCAGCCCCAGCATTTT. Translating gives CASSLTAGARGQPQHF.